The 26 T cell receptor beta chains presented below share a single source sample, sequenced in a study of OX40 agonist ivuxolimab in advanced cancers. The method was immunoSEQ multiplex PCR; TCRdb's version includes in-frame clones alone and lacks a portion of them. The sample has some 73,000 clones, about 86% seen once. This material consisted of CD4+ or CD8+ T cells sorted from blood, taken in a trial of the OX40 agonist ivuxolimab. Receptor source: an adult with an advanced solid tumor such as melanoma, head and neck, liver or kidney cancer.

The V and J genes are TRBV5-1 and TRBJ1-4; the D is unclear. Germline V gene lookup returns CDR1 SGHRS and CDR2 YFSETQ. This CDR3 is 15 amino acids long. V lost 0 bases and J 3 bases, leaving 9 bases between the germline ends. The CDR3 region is CASSLAEGANEKLFF. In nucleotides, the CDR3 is TGCGCCAGCAGCTTGGCCGAGGGAGCTAATGAAAAACTGTTTTTT. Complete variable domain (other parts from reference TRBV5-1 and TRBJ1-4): KAGVTQTPRYLIKTRGQQVTLSCSPISGHRSVSWYQQTPGQGLQFLFEYFSETQRNKGNFPGRFSGRQFSNSRSEMNVSTLELGDSALYLCASSLAEGANEKLFFGSGTQLSVL.

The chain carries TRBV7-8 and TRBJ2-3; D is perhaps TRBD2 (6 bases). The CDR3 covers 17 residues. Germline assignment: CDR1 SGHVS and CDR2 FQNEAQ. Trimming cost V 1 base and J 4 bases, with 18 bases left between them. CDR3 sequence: CASSLDRLGLHPDTQYF. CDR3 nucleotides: TGTGCCAGCAGCTTAGATCGTTTGGGACTTCACCCAGATACGCAGTATTTT.

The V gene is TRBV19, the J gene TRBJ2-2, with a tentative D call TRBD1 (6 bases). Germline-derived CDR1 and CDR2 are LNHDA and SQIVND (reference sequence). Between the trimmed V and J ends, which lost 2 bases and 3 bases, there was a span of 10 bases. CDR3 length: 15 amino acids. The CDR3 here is CASSINREYTGELFF. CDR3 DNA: TGTGCCAGTAGTATAAACAGGGAATACACCGGGGAGCTGTTTTTT.

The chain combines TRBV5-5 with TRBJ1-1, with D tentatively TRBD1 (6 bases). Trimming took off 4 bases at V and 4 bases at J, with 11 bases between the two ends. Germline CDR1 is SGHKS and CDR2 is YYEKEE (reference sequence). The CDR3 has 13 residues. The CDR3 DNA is TGTGCCAGCAGCATCAGGGGTAGCACTGAAGCTTTCTTT. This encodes CASSIRGSTEAFF.

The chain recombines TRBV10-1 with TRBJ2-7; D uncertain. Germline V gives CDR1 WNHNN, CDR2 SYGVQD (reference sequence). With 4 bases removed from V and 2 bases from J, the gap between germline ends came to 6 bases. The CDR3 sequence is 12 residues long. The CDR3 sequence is CASSATTYEQYF. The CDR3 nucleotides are TGCGCCAGCAGTGCGACCACCTACGAGCAGTACTTC.

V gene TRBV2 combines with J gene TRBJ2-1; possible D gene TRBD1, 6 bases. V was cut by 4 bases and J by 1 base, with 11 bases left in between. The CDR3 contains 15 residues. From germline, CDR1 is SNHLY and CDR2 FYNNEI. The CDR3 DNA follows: TGTGCCAGCAGTGGGTCGACAGGTTCCTACAATGAGCAGTTCTTC. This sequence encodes CASSGSTGSYNEQFF.

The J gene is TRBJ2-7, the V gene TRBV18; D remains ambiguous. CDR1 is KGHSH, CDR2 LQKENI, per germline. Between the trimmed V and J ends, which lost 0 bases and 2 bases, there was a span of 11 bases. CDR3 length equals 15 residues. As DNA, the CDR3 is TGTGCCAGCTCACCACCGTCTGCGGTAACCTACGAGCAGTACTTC. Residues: CASSPPSAVTYEQYF.

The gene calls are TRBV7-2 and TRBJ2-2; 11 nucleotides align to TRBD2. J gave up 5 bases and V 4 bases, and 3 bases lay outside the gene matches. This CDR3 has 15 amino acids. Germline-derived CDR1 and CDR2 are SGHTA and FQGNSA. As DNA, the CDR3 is TGTGCCAGCAGCTCACTAGCGGGAGAAACCGGGGAGCTGTTTTTT. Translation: CASSSLAGETGELFF.

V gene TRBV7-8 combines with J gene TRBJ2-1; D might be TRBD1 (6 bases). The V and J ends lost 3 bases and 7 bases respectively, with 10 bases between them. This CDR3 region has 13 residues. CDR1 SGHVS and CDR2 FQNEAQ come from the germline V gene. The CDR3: CASSFAGENEQFF. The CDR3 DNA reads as TGTGCCAGCAGCTTTGCAGGGGAAAATGAGCAGTTCTTC.

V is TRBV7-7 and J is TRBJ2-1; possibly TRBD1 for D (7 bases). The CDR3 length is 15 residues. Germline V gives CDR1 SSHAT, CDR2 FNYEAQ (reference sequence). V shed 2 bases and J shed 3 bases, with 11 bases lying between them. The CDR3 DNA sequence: TGTGCCAGCAGCTTATCCAGGGGGGACTACAATGAGCAGTTCTTC. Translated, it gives CASSLSRGDYNEQFF.

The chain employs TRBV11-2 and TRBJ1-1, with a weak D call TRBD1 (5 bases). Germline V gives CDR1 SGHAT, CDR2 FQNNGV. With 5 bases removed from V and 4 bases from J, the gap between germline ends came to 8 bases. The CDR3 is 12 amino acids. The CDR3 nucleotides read TGTGCCAGCAGCCCCCAGGGCACTGAAGCTTTCTTT. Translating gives CASSPQGTEAFF.

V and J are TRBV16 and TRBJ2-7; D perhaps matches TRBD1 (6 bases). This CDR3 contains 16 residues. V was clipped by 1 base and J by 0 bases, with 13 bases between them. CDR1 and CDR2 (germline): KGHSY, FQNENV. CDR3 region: CASSQLRGDNSYEQYF. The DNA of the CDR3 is TGTGCCAGCAGCCAATTAAGAGGGGACAACTCCTACGAGCAGTACTTC.

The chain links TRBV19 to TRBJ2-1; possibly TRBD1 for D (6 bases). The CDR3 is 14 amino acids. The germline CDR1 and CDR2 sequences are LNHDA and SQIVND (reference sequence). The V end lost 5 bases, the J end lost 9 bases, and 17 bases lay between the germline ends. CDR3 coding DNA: TGTGCCAGTAGTCGAACCACAGGGCTGGGTGAGCAGTTCTTC. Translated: CASSRTTGLGEQFF. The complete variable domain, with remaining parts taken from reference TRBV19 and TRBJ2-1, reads DGGITQSPKYLFRKEGQNVTLSCEQNLNHDAMYWYRQDPGQGLRLIYYSQIVNDFQKGDIAEGYSVSREKKESFPLTVTSAQKNPTAFYLCASSRTTGLGEQFFGPGTRLTVL.

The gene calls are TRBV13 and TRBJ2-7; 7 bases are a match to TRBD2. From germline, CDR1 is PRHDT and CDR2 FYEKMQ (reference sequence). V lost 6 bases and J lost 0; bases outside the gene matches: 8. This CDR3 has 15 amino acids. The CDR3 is CASRFYRTSSYEQYF. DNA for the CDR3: TGTGCCAGCAGATTTTACAGGACTAGCTCCTACGAGCAGTACTTC.

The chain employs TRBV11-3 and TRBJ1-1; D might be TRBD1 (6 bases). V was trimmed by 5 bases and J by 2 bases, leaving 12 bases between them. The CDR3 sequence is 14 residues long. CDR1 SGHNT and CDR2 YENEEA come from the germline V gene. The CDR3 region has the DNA TGTGCCAGCAGCCAAAATGGGGGCAACACTGAAGCTTTCTTT. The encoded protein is CASSQNGGNTEAFF.

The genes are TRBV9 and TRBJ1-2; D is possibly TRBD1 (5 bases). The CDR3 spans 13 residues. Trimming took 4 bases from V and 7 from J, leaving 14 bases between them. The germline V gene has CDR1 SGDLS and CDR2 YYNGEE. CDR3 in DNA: TGTGCCAGCAGCAACCAGGGTCGGAGTGGCTACACCTTC. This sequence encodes CASSNQGRSGYTF.

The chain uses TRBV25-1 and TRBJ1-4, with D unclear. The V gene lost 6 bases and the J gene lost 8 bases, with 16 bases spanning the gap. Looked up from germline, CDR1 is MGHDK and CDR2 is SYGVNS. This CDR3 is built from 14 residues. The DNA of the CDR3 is TGTGCCAGCAGGACGGCAGGCCCGGGGGAAAAACTGTTTTTT. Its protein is CASRTAGPGEKLFF.

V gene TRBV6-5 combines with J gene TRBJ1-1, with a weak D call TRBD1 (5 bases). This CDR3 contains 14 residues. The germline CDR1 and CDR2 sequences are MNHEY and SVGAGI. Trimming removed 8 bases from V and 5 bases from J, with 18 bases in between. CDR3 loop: CASRTPGGGTEAFF. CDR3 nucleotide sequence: TGTGCCAGCCGGACACCGGGCGGCGGTACTGAAGCTTTCTTT.

CDR3 sequence reads: CSAETGRDTEAFF. The CDR3, as DNA: TGCAGCGCCGAGACAGGGAGGGACACTGAAGCTTTCTTT. The chain combines TRBV29-1 with TRBJ1-1, with 7 bases lining up with TRBD1. The junction had 8 bases not matched to a gene; V was cut back by 7 bases and J by 3 bases. The germline gives CDR1 SQVTM, CDR2 ANQGSEA. The CDR3 spans 13 residues.

The CDR3 loop reads CASSYSRGRDSPLHF. The CDR3 DNA reads as TGTGCCAGCAGTTACTCGAGGGGGCGGGATTCACCCCTCCACTTT. This chain uses TRBV6-7 with TRBJ1-6; 7 bases line up with TRBD1. TRBV6-7 is classed as an ORF, of uncertain function. Losses at the gene ends were 0 bases for V and 8 bases for J; bases not matched to a gene: 4. The CDR3 is made up of 15 amino acids.

The CDR3 bases are TGTGCCTGGAGTGCAGGAATTAGCACAGATACGCAGTATTTT. It codes for CAWSAGISTDTQYF. V gene TRBV30 combines with J gene TRBJ2-3, with no clear D. Germline CDR1 reads GTSNPN; CDR2 reads SVGIG (reference sequence). The CDR3 has 14 amino acids. Trimming took 1 base from V and 0 from J, leaving 8 bases between them.

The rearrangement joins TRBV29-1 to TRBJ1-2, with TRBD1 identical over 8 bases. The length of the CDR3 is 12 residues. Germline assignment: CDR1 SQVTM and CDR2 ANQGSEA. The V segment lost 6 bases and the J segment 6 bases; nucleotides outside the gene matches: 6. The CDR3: CSVVGQDDGYTF. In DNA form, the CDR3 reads TGCAGCGTGGTGGGACAGGATGATGGCTACACCTTC.

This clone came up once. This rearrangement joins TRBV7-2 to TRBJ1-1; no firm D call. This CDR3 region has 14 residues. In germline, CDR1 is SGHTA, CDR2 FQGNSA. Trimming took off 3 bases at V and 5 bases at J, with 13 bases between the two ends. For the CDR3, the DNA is TGTGCCAGCAGCTTTAGCGTTCGGGGTACTGAAGCTTTCTTT. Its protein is CASSFSVRGTEAFF. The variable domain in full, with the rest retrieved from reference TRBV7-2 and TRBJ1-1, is GAGVSQSPSNKVTEKGKDVELRCDPISGHTALYWYRQSLGQGLEFLIYFQGNSAPDKSGLPSDRFSAERTGGSVSTLTIQRTQQEDSAVYLCASSFSVRGTEAFFGQGTRLTVV.

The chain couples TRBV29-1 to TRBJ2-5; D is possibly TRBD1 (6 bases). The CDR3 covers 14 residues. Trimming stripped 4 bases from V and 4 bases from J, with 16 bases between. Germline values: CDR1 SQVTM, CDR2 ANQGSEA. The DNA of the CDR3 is TGCAGCGTTGTCAGGGGTGTTCGGGGAGAGACCCAGTACTTC. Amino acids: CSVVRGVRGETQYF.

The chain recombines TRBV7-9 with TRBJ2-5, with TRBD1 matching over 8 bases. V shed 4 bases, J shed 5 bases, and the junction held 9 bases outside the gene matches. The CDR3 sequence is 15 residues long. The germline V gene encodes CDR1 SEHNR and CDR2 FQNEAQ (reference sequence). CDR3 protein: CASSSGQGGMETQYF. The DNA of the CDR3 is TGTGCCAGCAGCTCCGGACAGGGAGGCATGGAGACCCAGTACTTC.

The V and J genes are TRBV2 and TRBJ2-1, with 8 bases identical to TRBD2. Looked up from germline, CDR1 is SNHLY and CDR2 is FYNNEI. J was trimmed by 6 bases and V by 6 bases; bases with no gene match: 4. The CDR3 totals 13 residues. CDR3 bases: TGTGCCAGCAGCCTAGCGGGCCCCAATGAGCAGTTCTTC. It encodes CASSLAGPNEQFF.